What follows describes a single T cell receptor (beta chain). No antigen is known for it. This sample's time point: week 35, safety follow-up. Topical imiquimod accompanied each vaccine dose, which consisted of 300 ug of mutant IDH1 20-mer peptide. Germline V gene lookup returns CDR1 MGHRA and CDR2 YSYEKL. Trimming cost V 1 base and J 8 bases, with 17 bases left between them. This CDR3 region has 16 residues. Repertoires were generated with immunoSEQ multiplex PCR, while TCRdb's copy carries only in-frame clones and drops some. Of around 41,000 clones detected, 80% to 90% appear once; the ten largest clones hold approximately 1.5%. The sample is drawn from a study of a mutant IDH1 vaccine in newly diagnosed glioma. Study background: Treated patients had a mean age of about 40 years and a sex split that was roughly 62% male and roughly 40% female.

The receptor comes from a man aged 35-49 years with glioma. The rearrangement joins TRBV4-1 to TRBJ1-4; maybe TRBD1 (6 bases). Sample: PBMCs, taken from a glioma patient whose treatment included an IDH1 peptide vaccine. For the CDR3, the DNA is TGCGCCAGCAGCCAAGTAACGGGGGGCGTACGGGAAAAACTGTTTTTT. It yields the protein CASSQVTGGVREKLFF.